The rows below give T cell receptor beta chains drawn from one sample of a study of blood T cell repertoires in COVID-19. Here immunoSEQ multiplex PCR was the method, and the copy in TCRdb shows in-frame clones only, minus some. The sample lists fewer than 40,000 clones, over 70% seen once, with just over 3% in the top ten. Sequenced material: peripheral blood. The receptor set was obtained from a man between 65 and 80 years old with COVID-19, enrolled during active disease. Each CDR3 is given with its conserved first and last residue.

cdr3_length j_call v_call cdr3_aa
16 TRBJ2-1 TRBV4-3 CASSQVAAGIYNEQFF
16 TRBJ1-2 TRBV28 CASSSPGTGTNYGYTF
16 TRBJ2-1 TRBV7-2 CASSSRAASSYNEQFF
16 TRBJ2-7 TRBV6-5 CASSYSRGTSAYEQYF
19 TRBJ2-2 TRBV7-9 CASSSPRTYRGRNTGELFF
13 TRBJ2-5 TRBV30 CAWSVARYETQYF
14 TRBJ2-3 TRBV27 CAARGYGHTDTQYF
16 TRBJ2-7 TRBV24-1 CATSDISGRGTYEQYF
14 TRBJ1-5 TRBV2 CASSEGQGEQPQHF
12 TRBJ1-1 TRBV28 CASSLYTLEAFF
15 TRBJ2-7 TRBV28 CASSSPGSSSYEQYF
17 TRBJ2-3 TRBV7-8 CASSLLLGLASTDTQYF
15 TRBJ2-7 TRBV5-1 CASSSGGTGSYEQYF
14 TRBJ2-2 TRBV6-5 CASSYGLTTGELFF
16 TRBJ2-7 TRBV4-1 CASSQDIWNRVPEQYF
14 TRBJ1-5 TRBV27 CASSSLGLSQPQHF
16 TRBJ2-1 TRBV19 CASSNVAGGPEDEQFF
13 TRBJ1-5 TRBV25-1 CASSMFGGEPQHF
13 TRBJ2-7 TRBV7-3 CASSPGTGGEQYF
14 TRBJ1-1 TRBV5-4 CASSLVGGITEAFF
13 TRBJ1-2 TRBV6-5 CASSPYGGGGYTF
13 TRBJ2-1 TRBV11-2 CASRGRRVNEQFF
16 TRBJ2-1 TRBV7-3 CASSFGPTRGYNEQFF
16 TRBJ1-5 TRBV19 CASRVMGQSLNQPQHF
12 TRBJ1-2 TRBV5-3 CARSATVSGYTF
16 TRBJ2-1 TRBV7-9 CASSFSSSGGPNEQFF
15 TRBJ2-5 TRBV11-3 CASSLGGTGDETQYF
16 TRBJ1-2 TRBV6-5 CASSYSTAREGYGYTF
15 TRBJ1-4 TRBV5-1 CASSGQGASNEKLFF
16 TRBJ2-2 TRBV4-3 CASSPPGGRSTGELFF
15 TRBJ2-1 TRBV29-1 CSVSGGTSIPDEQFF
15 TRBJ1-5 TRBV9 CASSGSGASNQPQHF
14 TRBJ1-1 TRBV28 CASSFGQLNTEAFF
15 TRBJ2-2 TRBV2 CASSVQGLGTGELFF
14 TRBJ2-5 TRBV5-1 CASSAQGSQETQYF
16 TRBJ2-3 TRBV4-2 CASSRVLAGGADTQYF
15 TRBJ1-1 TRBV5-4 CASSLESGAGTEAFF
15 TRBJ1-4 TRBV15 CATSSRDRPNEKLFF
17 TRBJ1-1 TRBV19 CASSTQTNLIMNTEAFF
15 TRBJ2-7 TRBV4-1 CASSRDGTRTYEQYF
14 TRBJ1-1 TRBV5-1 CASSRGQMNTEAFF
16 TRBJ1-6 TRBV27 CASSSPVRGYNSPLHF
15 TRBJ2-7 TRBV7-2 CASSPGQGGFYEQYF
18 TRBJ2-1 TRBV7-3 CASSLTVLAGDSYNEQFF
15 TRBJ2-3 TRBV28 CASRRTSARTDTQYF
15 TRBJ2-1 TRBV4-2 CASSPLREGLDEQFF
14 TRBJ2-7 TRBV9 CASSVQAQTYEQYF
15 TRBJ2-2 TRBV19 CASSARLAGTGELFF